This TCR beta chain was sequenced in a study of blood T cell repertoires in COVID-19. Study details: From the United States, Italy and Spain came samples of acute and convalescent COVID-19.

Enrollees, roughly 18 to 95 years old, lived in about two dozen US areas. Assignments of participants to cohorts depended upon their own reported clinical history. This CDR3 is built from 15 residues. Losses at the gene ends were 10 bases for V and 2 bases for J; bases not matched to a gene: 8. Germline V CDR1 and CDR2: SGHTA, FQGNSA. Produced via immunoSEQ multiplex PCR; TCRdb's table is partial and in-frame only. The data show a few hundred thousand clones, with 88% seen just once and around 1.5% held by the top ten. The sequenced material came from PBMCs or T cells enriched from blood (not recorded which). The chain employs TRBV7-2 and TRBJ2-7; 13 bases map to TRBD2. This TCR was recovered from a woman in her late teens or twenties who had been exposed to COVID-19. Written as DNA, the CDR3 is TGTGCCACCACGCCGGGACTAGCGGGGACCTACGAGCAGTACTTC. Amino acids: CATTPGLAGTYEQYF.